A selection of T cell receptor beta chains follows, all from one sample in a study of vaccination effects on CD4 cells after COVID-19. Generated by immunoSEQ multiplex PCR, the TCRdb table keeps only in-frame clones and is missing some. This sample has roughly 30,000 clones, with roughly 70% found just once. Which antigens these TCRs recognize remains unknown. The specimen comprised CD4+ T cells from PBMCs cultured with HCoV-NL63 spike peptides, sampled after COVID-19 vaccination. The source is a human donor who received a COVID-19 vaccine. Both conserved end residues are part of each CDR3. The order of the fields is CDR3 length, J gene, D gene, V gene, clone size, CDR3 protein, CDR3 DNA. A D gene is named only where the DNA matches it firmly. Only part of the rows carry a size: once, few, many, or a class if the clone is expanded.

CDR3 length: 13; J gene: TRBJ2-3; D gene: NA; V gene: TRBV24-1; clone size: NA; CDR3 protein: CATSDTSTDTQYF; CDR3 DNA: TGTGCCACCAGTGACACTTCCACAGATACGCAGTATTTT
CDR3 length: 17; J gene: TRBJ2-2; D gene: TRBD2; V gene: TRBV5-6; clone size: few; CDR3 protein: CASSSLGLAGGPGELFF; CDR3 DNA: TGTGCCAGCAGCTCACTAGGACTAGCGGGAGGGCCCGGGGAGCTGTTTTTT
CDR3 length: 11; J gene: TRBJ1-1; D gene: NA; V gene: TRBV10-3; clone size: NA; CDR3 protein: CAISANTEAFF; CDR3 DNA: TGTGCCATCAGTGCCAACACTGAAGCTTTCTTT
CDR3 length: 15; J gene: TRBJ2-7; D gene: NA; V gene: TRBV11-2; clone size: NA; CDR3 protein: CASSIAWGIGYEQYF; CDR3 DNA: TGTGCCAGCAGCATAGCCTGGGGAATAGGTTACGAGCAGTACTTC
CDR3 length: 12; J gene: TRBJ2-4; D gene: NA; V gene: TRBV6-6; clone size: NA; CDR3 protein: CASVDRRGFQYF; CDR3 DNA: TGTGCCAGCGTTGATCGGCGGGGTTTTCAGTACTTC
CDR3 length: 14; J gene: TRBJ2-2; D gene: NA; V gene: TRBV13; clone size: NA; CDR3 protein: CASSLGTNTGELFF; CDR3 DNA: TGTGCCAGCAGCCTCGGGACTAACACCGGGGAGCTGTTTTTT
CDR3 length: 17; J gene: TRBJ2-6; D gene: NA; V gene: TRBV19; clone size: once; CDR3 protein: CASSPQRTFTGANVLTF; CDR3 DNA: TGTGCCAGTAGTCCTCAAAGGACATTTACCGGGGCCAACGTCCTGACTTTC
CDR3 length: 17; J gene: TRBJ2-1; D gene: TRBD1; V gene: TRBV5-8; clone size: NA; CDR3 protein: CASIGQGLSRGFHEQFF; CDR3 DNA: TGTGCCAGCATTGGACAGGGTCTTTCTCGGGGCTTCCATGAGCAGTTCTTC
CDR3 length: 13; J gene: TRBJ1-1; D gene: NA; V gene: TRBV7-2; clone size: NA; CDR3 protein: CASSLFRGEEAFF; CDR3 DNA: TGTGCCAGCAGCTTATTCCGGGGCGAGGAAGCTTTCTTT
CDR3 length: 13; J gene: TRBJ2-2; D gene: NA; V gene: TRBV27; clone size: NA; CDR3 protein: CASSLVATGELFF; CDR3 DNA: TGTGCCAGCAGTTTAGTAGCAACCGGGGAGCTGTTTTTT
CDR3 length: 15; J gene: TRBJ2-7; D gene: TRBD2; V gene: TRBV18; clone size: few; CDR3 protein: CASSPPGSGRYEQYF; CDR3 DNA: TGTGCCAGCTCACCACCGGGTAGCGGGAGGTACGAGCAGTACTTC
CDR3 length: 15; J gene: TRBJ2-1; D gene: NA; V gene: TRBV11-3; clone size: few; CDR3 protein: CASSLEQGGYNEQFF; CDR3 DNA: TGTGCCAGCAGCTTAGAACAGGGAGGCTACAATGAGCAGTTCTTC
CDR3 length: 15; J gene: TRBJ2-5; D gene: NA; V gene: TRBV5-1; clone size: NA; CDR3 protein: CASSLSPGGEETQYF; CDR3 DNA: TGCGCCAGCAGCTTGTCGCCAGGGGGGGAAGAGACCCAGTACTTC
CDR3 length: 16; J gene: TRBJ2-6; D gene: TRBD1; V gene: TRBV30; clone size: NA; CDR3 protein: CASDRSDLSGANVLTF; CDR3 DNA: TGTGCCTCGGACAGGAGTGATCTCTCTGGGGCCAACGTCCTGACTTTC
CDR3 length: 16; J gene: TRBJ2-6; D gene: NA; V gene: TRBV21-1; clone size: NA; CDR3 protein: CASSNGDRSGANVLTF; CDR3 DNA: TGTGCCAGCAGCAATGGGGACAGGTCTGGGGCCAACGTCCTGACTTTC
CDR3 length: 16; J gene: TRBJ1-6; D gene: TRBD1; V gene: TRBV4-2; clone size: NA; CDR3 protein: CASSQNDGTGNSPLHF; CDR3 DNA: TGTGCCAGCAGCCAGAATGACGGGACAGGGAATTCACCCCTCCACTTT
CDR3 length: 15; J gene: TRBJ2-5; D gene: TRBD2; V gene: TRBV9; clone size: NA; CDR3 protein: CASSYGTSGKETQYF; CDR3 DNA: TGTGCCAGCAGCTATGGGACTAGCGGGAAAGAGACCCAGTACTTC
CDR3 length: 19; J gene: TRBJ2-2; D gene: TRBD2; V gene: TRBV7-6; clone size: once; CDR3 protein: CASSQPGLAGVGGTGELFF; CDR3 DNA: TGTGCCAGCAGCCAACCGGGACTAGCGGGAGTTGGAGGGACCGGGGAGCTGTTTTTT
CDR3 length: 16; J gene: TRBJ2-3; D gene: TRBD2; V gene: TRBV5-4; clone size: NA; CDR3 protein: CASSSRLAGGRDTQYF; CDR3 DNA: TGTGCCAGCAGCTCTCGACTAGCGGGAGGGAGAGATACGCAGTATTTT
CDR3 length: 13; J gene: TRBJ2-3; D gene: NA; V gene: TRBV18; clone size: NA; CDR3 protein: CASSPSRTDTQYF; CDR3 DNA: TGTGCCAGCTCACCATCGCGCACAGATACGCAGTATTTT
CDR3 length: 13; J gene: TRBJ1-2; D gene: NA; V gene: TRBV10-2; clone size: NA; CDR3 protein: CASTRTDNYGYTF; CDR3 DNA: TGCGCCAGCACACGGACGGATAACTATGGCTACACCTTC
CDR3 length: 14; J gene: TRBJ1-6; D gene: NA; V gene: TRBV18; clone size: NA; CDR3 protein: CASSLSATNSPLHF; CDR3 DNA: TGTGCCAGCTCACTTTCGGCCACCAATTCACCCCTCCACTTT
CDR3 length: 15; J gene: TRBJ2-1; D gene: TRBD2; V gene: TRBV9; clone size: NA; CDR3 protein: CASSVLAGGLNEQFF; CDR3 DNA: TGTGCCAGCAGCGTTCTAGCGGGAGGGCTGAATGAGCAGTTCTTC
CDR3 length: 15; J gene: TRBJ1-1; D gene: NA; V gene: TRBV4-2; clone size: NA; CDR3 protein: CASSQDWEGLVEAFF; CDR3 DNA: TGTGCCAGCAGCCAAGATTGGGAGGGATTAGTTGAAGCTTTCTTT
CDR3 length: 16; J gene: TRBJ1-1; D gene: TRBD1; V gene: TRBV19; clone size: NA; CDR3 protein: CASRQGDRGQDTEAFF; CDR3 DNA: TGTGCCAGTAGGCAAGGAGACAGGGGGCAGGACACTGAAGCTTTCTTT
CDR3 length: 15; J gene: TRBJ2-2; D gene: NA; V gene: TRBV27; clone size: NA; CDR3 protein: CASRSGQTNTGELFF; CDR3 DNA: TGTGCCAGCAGGTCTGGACAAACGAACACCGGGGAGCTGTTTTTT
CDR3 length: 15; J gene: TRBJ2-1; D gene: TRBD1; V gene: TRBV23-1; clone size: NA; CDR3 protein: CASSHGDRGNNEQFF; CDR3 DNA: TGCGCCAGCAGTCACGGGGACAGGGGTAACAATGAGCAGTTCTTC
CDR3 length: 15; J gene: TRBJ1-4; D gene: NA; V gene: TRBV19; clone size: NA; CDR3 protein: CASSIGGSDNEKLFF; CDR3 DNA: TGTGCCAGTAGTATCGGGGGGAGCGATAATGAAAAACTGTTTTTT
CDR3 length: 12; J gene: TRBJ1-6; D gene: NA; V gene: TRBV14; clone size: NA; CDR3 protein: CASGMTYSPLHF; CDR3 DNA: TGTGCCAGCGGAATGACTTATTCACCCCTCCACTTT
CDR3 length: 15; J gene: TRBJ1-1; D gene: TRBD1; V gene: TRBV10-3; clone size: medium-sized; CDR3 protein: CAISESGTANTEAFF; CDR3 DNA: TGTGCCATCAGTGAGTCGGGGACAGCAAACACTGAAGCTTTCTTT
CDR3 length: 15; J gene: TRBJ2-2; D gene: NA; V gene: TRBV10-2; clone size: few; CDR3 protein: CASSSSGGTTGELFF; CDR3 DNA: NA
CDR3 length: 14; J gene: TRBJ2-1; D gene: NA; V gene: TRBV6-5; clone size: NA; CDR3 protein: CASSSHPGYNEQFF; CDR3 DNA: TGTGCCAGCAGTTCCCATCCGGGGTACAATGAGCAGTTCTTC
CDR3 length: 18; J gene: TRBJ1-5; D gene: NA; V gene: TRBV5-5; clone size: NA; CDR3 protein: CASSFYGGRGIGNQPQHF; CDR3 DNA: TGTGCCAGCAGCTTTTACGGGGGGCGAGGTATCGGCAATCAGCCCCAGCATTTT
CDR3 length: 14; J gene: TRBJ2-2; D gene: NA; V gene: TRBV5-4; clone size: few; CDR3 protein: CASSLIGDTGELFF; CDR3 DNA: TGTGCCAGCAGCTTAATTGGCGACACCGGGGAGCTGTTTTTT
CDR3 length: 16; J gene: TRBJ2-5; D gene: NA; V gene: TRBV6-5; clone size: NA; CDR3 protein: CASSYSITGKVETQYF; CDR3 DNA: TGTGCCAGCAGTTACTCGATAACAGGGAAAGTAGAGACCCAGTACTTC
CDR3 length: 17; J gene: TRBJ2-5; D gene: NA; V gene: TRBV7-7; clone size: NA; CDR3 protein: CASSLALAGTGRETQYF; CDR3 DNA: TGTGCCAGCAGCTTAGCACTAGCGGGGACAGGGAGAGAGACCCAGTACTTC
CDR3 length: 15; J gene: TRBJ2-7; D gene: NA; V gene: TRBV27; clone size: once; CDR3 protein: CASSLKGGGAYEQYF; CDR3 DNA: TGTGCCAGCAGTCTTAAAGGGGGGGGAGCGTACGAGCAGTACTTC
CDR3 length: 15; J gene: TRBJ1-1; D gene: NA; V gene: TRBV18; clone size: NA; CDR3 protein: CASSSVQGANTEAFF; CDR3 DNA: TGTGCCAGCTCAAGCGTACAGGGTGCGAACACTGAAGCTTTCTTT
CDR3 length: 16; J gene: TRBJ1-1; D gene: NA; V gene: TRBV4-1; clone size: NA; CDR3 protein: CASGRDGGRVNTEAFF; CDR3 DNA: TGCGCCAGCGGACGAGATGGGGGCCGGGTGAACACTGAAGCTTTCTTT
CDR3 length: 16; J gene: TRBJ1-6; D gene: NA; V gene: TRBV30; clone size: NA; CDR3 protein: CAWSVRDGSYNSPLHF; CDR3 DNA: TGTGCCTGGAGTGTACGAGACGGCTCCTATAATTCACCCCTCCACTTT
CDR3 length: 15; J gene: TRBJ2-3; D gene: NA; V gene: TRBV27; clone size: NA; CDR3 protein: CASSFNGRNTDTQYF; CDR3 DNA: TGTGCCAGCAGTTTCAACGGAAGAAACACAGATACGCAGTATTTT
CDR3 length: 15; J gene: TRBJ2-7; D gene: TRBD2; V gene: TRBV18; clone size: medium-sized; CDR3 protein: CASSPPAAGAYEQYF; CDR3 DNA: TGTGCCAGCTCACCACCGGCAGCGGGAGCCTACGAGCAGTACTTC
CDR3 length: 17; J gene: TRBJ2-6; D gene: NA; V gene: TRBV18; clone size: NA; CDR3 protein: CASSPPEGNSGANVLTF; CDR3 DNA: TGTGCCAGCTCACCACCGGAGGGAAACTCTGGGGCCAACGTCCTGACTTTC
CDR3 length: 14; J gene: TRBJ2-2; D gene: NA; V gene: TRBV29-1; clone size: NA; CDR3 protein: CSVRTDFITGELFF; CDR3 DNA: TGCAGCGTCCGGACAGATTTTATCACCGGGGAGCTGTTTTTT
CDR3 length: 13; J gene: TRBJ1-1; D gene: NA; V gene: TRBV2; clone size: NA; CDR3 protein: CASSPTGNTEAFF; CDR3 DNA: TGTGCCAGCAGCCCCACAGGGAACACTGAAGCTTTCTTT